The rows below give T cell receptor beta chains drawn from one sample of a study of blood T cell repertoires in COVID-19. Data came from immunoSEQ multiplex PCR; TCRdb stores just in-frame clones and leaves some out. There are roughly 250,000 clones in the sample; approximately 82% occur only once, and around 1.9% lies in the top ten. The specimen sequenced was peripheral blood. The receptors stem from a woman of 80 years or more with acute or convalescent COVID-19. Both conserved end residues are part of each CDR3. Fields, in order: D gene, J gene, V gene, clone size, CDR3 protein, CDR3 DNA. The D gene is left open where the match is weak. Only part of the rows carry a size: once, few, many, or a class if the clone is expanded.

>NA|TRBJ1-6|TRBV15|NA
CATSNPPSGWPLHF
TGTGCCACCAGCAATCCCCCAAGCGGATGGCCCCTCCACTTT
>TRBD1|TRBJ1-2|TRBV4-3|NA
CASSRNRGLSNYGYTF
TGCGCCAGCAGCCGGAACAGGGGGCTATCTAACTATGGCTACACCTTC
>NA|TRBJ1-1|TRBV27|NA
CASSLKGGWFTEAFF
TGTGCCAGCAGTTTAAAGGGAGGGTGGTTCACTGAAGCTTTCTTT
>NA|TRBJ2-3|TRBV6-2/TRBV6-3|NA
CASSYPQGSTDTQYF
TGTGCCAGCAGTTACCCACAGGGTAGCACAGATACGCAGTATTTT
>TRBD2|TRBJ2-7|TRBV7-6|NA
CASSLGSASGTYEQYF
TGTGCCAGCAGCTTAGGTAGTGCTAGCGGGACCTACGAGCAGTACTTC
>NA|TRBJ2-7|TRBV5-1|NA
CASSLEGGDYEQYF
TGCGCCAGCAGCTTGGAAGGAGGGGACTACGAGCAGTACTTC
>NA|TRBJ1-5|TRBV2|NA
CASSGQLNQPQHF
TGTGCCAGCAGTGGTCAACTGAATCAGCCCCAGCATTTT
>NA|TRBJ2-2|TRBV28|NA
CASSFPENTGELFF
TGTGCCAGCAGTTTCCCAGAGAACACCGGGGAGCTGTTTTTT
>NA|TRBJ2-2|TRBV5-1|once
CASSFFAGLNTGELFF
TGCGCCAGCAGCTTCTTTGCAGGGCTGAACACCGGGGAGCTGTTTTTT
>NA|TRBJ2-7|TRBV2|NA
CASINGDTSYEQYF
TGTGCCAGCATAAATGGGGACACCTCCTACGAGCAGTACTTC
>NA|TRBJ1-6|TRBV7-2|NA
CASSLSSRGVYNSPLHF
TGTGCCAGCAGCTTATCATCACGGGGGGTGTATAATTCACCCCTCCACTTT
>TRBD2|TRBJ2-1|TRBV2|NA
CASRSHAGGFDEQFF
TGTGCCAGCAGGTCCCATGCGGGGGGCTTCGATGAGCAGTTCTTC
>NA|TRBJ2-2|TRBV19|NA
CASRRTANTGELFF
TGTGCCAGTAGGCGGACAGCGAACACCGGGGAGCTGTTTTTT